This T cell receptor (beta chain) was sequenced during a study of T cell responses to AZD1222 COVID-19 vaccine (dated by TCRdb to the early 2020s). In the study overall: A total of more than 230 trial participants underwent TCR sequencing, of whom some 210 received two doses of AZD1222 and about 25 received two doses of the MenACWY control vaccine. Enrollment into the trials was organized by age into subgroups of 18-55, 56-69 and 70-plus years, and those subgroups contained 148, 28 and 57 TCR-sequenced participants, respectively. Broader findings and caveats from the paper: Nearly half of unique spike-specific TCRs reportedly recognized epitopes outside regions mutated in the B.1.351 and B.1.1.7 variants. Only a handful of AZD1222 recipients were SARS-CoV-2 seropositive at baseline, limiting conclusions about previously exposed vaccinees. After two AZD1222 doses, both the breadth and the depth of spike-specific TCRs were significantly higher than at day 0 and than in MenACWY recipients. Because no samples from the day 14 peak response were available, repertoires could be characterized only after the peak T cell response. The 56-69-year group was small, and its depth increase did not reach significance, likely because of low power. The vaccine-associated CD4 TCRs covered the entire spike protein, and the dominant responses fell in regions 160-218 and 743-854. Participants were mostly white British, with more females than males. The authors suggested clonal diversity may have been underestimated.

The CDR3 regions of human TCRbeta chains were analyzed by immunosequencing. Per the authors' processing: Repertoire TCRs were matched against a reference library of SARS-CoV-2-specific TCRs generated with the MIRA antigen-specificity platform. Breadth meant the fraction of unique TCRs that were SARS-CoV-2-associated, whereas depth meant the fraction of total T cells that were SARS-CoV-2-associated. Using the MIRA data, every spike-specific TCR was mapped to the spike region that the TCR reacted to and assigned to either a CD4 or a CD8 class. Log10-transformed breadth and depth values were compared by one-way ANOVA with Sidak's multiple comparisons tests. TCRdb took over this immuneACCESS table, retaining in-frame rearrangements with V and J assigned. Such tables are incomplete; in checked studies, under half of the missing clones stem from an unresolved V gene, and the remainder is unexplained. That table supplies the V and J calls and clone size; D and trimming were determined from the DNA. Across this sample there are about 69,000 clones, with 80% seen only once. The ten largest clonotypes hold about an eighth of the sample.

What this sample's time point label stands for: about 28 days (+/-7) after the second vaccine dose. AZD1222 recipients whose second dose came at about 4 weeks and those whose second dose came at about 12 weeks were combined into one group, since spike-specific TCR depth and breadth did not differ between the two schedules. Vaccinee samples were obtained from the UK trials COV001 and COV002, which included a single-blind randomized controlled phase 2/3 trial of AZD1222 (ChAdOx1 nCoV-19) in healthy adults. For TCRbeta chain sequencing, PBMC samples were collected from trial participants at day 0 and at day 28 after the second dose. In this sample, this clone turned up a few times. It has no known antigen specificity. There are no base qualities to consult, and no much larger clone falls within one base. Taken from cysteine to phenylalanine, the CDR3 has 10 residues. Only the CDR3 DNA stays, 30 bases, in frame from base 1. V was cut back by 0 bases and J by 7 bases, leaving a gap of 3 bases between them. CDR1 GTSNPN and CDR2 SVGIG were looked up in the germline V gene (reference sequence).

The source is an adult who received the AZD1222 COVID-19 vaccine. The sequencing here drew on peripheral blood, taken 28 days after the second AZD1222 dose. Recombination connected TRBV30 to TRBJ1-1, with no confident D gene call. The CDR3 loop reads CAWSVREAFF. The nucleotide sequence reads TGTGCCTGGAGTGTACGTGAAGCTTTCTTT.